This T cell receptor (beta chain) was recorded in a study of T-cell reconstitution after alpha-beta-depleted transplantation in children. V lost 10 bases and J lost 7; bases outside the gene matches: 5. The CDR3 has 13 residues. Germline-derived CDR1 and CDR2 are MNHNS and SASEGT. Unique molecular identifiers featured in how the TCRbeta library was prepared. TCRdb itself ran the PCR reads through MiXCR, one entry per CDR3 protein. The repertoire holds a few hundred thousand distinct CDR3 sequences, with over 10% as singletons. A few counts support this clonotype. Sequenced here: PBMCs, mostly from graft donor cells, sampled 360 days after TCRalphabeta/CD19-depleted stem cell transplant. The chain joins TRBV6-1 to TRBJ1-6; the match to TRBD1 covers 9 bases. This TCR was sampled from a male patient younger than 18 who had a stem cell transplant for acute myeloid leukemia, so the T cells may come from the graft donor. The CDR3 sequence is CATGQGSNSPLHF. CDR3 nucleotides: TGTGCCACGGGACAGGGTTCCAATTCACCCCTCCACTTT.